The next 23 T cell receptor beta chains were all read from a single sample in a study of Graves' ophthalmopathy and Graves' hyperthyroidism. Amplifying from RNA transcripts, the study obtained TCR beta CDR3 regions. HTBI primers were used in a first-round RT-PCR, which preceded a second-round multiplex PCR. TCRdb ran MiXCR on the multiplex PCR reads and lists one entry per CDR3 protein. The table has approximately 210,000 distinct CDR3 sequences, about 22% seen once. Sequenced material: peripheral blood. Source of these receptors: a woman aged 45-65 years with Graves' ophthalmopathy.

On this clonotype: A much larger clonotype is one base distant, so this may be a read error. The CDR3 bases are TGTGCCAGCAGCTTGGCCGGGACGGGGACCCAGTACTTC. Protein product: CASSLAGTGTQYF. This chain links TRBV7-2 with TRBJ2-5; D is perhaps TRBD1 or TRBD2 (5 bases each). CDR1 is SGHTA and CDR2 is FQGNSA in the germline V gene. The CDR3 length is 13 residues. Trimming cost V 3 bases and J 7 bases, with 12 bases left between them. Variable domain in full (rest from reference TRBV7-2 and TRBJ2-5): GAGVSQSPSNKVTEKGKDVELRCDPISGHTALYWYRQSLGQGLEFLIYFQGNSAPDKSGLPSDRFSAERTGGSVSTLTIQRTQQEDSAVYLCASSLAGTGTQYFGPGTRLLVL.

The J gene is TRBJ2-7, the V gene TRBV6-1, with 9 positions matching TRBD1. The J segment lost 1 base and the V segment lost 5 bases, leaving 6 bases of the junction unmatched. The CDR3 contains 15 residues. CDR1 and CDR2 (germline): MNHNS, SASEGT. CDR3 loop: CASSPRDRASYEQYF. In DNA, the CDR3 is TGTGCCAGCAGTCCCCGGGACAGGGCATCCTACGAGCAGTACTTC.

In DNA, the CDR3 is TGTGCCAGCAGTCGGTCTCTAGCGGGGGGTTCCTACGAGCAGTACTTC. This codes for CASSRSLAGGSYEQYF. The V and J genes are TRBV6-1 and TRBJ2-7; 11 bases are shared with TRBD2. V was pared by 5 bases and J by 1 base, with 7 bases of the junction left unmatched. The CDR3 runs to 16 residues. Germline CDR1 reads MNHNS; CDR2 reads SASEGT.

This clonotype was counted ten times or more. V usage is TRBV28 and J usage is TRBJ2-5; D is perhaps TRBD2 (6 bases). CDR3 size: 16 residues. In germline, CDR1 is MDHEN, CDR2 SYDVKM. The V gene lost 3 bases and the J gene lost 0 bases, with 14 bases spanning the gap. The CDR3 DNA reads as TGTGCCAGCAGTTTGGAGGGAGCGGTGCACCAAGAGACCCAGTACTTC. Its protein is CASSLEGAVHQETQYF.

This clonotype showed up many times. The rearrangement uses TRBV12-5 and TRBJ1-5, with D unresolved. This CDR3 comprises 19 residues. Per the germline V gene, CDR1 is LGHNT and CDR2 is FRNRAP. Trimming removed 0 bases at V and 5 bases at J, with 23 bases between. CDR3 protein: CASGLVQSGGGLLHQPQHF. As DNA, the CDR3 is TGTGCTAGTGGTTTGGTACAGAGTGGTGGAGGATTGTTGCATCAGCCCCAGCATTTT. Full variable domain (rest looked up from reference TRBV12-5 and TRBJ1-5): DARVTQTPRHKVTEMGQEVTMRCQPILGHNTVFWYRQTMMQGLELLAYFRNRAPLDDSGMPKDRFSAEMPDATLATLKIQPSEPRDSAVYFCASGLVQSGGGLLHQPQHFGDGTRLSIL.

At least ten counts were recorded for this clonotype. The chain recombines TRBV20-1 with TRBJ2-5; D remains unclear. V lost 3 bases and J lost 0, with 5 bases in between. The CDR3 sequence is 12 residues long. Germline values: CDR1 DFQATT, CDR2 SNEGSKA (reference sequence). The CDR3 reads CSASANQETQYF. The CDR3 coding sequence is TGCAGTGCTAGTGCCAACCAAGAGACCCAGTACTTC.

This clonotype was counted many times. The J gene is TRBJ2-7, the V gene TRBV6-5; D is unclear. Germline lookup yields CDR1 MNHEY and CDR2 SVGAGI. This CDR3 has 14 residues. With 2 bases removed from V and 0 bases from J, the gap between germline ends came to 8 bases. CDR3 coding DNA: TGTGCCAGCAGTTACCGGCCAGACTCCTACGAGCAGTACTTC. This encodes CASSYRPDSYEQYF.

The sample holds a few counts of this clonotype. The V and J genes are TRBV2 and TRBJ2-2; 12 nucleotides line up with TRBD2. Germline V gene sequence: CDR1 SNHLY, CDR2 FYNNEI. CDR3 length: 15 residues. V shed 6 bases, J shed 6 bases, and the junction held 5 bases outside the gene matches. The CDR3 sequence: CASRRLAGDSGELFF. CDR3 bases: TGTGCCAGCAGACGACTAGCGGGAGATTCCGGGGAGCTGTTTTTT.

This clonotype was detected ten times or more. The chain links TRBV9 to TRBJ2-7; TRBD1 matches at 10 bases. This CDR3 contains 15 residues. The germline CDR1 and CDR2 sequences are SGDLS and YYNGEE. V shed 4 bases, J shed 5 bases, and the junction held 9 bases outside the gene matches. CDR3 sequence reads: CASSFSSDRGDEQYF. Here the CDR3 DNA reads TGTGCCAGCAGCTTCTCGTCGGACAGGGGGGACGAGCAGTACTTC.

This clonotype has at least ten counts. This chain uses TRBV12-3 or TRBV12-4 with TRBJ1-1; D is unclear. V gave up 3 bases and J gave up 0 bases, with 8 bases separating them. This CDR3 has 14 residues. In DNA, the CDR3 is TGTGCCAGCAGTTTTACCACCCTGAACACTGAAGCTTTCTTT. Amino acids: CASSFTTLNTEAFF.

The sample holds many counts of this clonotype. V gene TRBV30 combines with J gene TRBJ1-3, with D perhaps TRBD1 (5 bases). The germline gives CDR1 GTSNPN, CDR2 SVGIG (reference sequence). V was cut by 3 bases and J by 0 bases, with 12 bases left in between. The CDR3 is 15 residues long. CDR3 in DNA: TGTGCCTGGAGCCAAACAGGTTACTCTGGAAACACCATATATTTT. Translated: CAWSQTGYSGNTIYF.

The chain has TRBV7-8 and TRBJ1-2, with 9 bases aligning to TRBD1. The trim removed 4 bases at V and 7 bases at J, leaving 7 bases unmatched. There are 14 residues in the CDR3. Germline CDR1 SGHVS, CDR2 FQNEAQ. CDR3 DNA sequence: TGTGCCAGCAGCTACCGGGACAGGGTCGTTGGCTACACCTTC. It yields the protein CASSYRDRVVGYTF.

Ten or more counts support this clonotype. This chain connects TRBV11-2 to TRBJ2-2; 14 bases line up with TRBD2. Looked up from germline, CDR1 is SGHAT and CDR2 is FQNNGV. V shed 5 bases and J 4 bases; nucleotides not matched to a gene: 3. CDR3 length: 16 amino acids. CDR3 sequence reads: CASSRGLAGATGELFF. In DNA form, the CDR3 reads TGTGCCAGCAGCCGGGGACTAGCGGGAGCCACCGGGGAGCTGTTTTTT.

In its sample, this clonotype was seen many times. This chain connects TRBV30 to TRBJ2-7; possibly TRBD2 for D (5 bases). Germline CDR1 is GTSNPN and CDR2 is SVGIG (reference sequence). CDR3 length: 16 residues. CDR3 DNA sequence: TGTGCTCTAGTATCCCGCGGGCCCCGAGTAGGTTACGAGCAGTACTTC. It codes for CALVSRGPRVGYEQYF.

This clonotype was counted ten times or more. J is TRBJ2-5 and V is TRBV15, with D unclear. Between the trimmed V and J ends, which lost 5 bases and 4 bases, there was a span of 8 bases. This CDR3 is 12 amino acids long. From germline, CDR1 is LNHNV and CDR2 YYDKDF (reference sequence). CDR3 nucleotide sequence: TGTGCCACCAGCGGGTGGCGAGAGACCCAGTACTTC. Its translation: CATSGWRETQYF.

Only a few counts were recorded for this clonotype. The chain combines TRBV5-5 with TRBJ2-7; D remains ambiguous. Germline CDR1 SGHKS, CDR2 YYEKEE (reference sequence). The CDR3 has 14 amino acids. The germline V and J ends were trimmed by 0 bases and 0 bases, with 7 bases remaining between them. CDR3 protein: CASSLGSYSYEQYF. CDR3 DNA sequence: TGTGCCAGCAGCTTGGGTAGTTACTCCTACGAGCAGTACTTC.

This clonotype has at least ten counts. This rearrangement joins TRBV28 to TRBJ2-5, with D unclear. Trimming removed 2 bases from V and 1 base from J, with 8 bases in between. This CDR3 contains 14 residues. Germline loops: CDR1 MDHEN, CDR2 SYDVKM. The CDR3 is CASSLIGIQETQYF. In DNA, the CDR3 is TGTGCCAGCAGTTTAATCGGAATCCAAGAGACCCAGTACTTC.

Ten or more counts support this clonotype. The chain combines TRBV9 with TRBJ2-5; the D gene is possibly TRBD2 (5 bases). The CDR3 is made up of 14 amino acids. Germline V gene data show CDR1 as SGDLS and CDR2 as YYNGEE. Trimming stripped 0 bases from V and 0 bases from J, with 6 bases between. The CDR3 sequence is CASSVAADQETQYF. CDR3 nucleotide sequence: TGTGCCAGCAGCGTAGCAGCGGACCAAGAGACCCAGTACTTC. The full variable domain, its missing parts supplied by reference TRBV9 and TRBJ2-5, is DSGVTQTPKHLITATGQRVTLRCSPRSGDLSVYWYQQSLDQGLQFLIQYYNGEERAKGNILERFSAQQFPDLHSELNLSSLELGDSALYFCASSVAADQETQYFGPGTRLLVL.

Worth noting for this clonotype: A much larger clone differs from this one at a single base, so this may be a read error. Lacking the conserved final phenylalanine or tryptophan, this CDR3 likely reflects a read error. The J gene is TRBJ2-7, the V gene TRBV2; D remains unclear. The V end lost 8 bases, the J end lost 2 bases, and 10 bases lay between the germline ends. Germline V gene lookup returns CDR1 SNHLY and CDR2 FYNNEI. The CDR3 has 12 residues. The CDR3 loop reads CASGYLTYEQYI. The CDR3 nucleotides read TGTGCCAGCGGTTACCTTACCTACGAGCAGTACATC.

The chain combines TRBV11-2 with TRBJ2-7, with 11 bases aligning to TRBD2. CDR1 is SGHAT and CDR2 is FQNNGV in the germline V gene. With V trimmed by 2 bases and J by 0 bases, 6 bases remained unmatched. The CDR3 runs 17 residues. Here the CDR3 reads CASSLQTGTSGSYEQYF. In DNA form, the CDR3 reads TGTGCCAGCAGCTTACAAACCGGGACTAGCGGCTCCTACGAGCAGTACTTC.

This clonotype was observed once. This chain connects TRBV18 to TRBJ2-2; D call uncertain. The CDR3 length is 15 residues. Germline CDR1 and CDR2: KGHSH and LQKENI. V was shortened by 3 bases and J by 4 bases, with 12 bases between the two germline ends. CDR3 in amino acids: CASSPATPGTGELFF. For the CDR3, the DNA is TGTGCCAGCTCACCGGCCACCCCGGGCACCGGGGAGCTGTTTTTT. The full variable domain, with the rest looked up from reference TRBV18 and TRBJ2-2, is NAGVMQNPRHLVRRRGQEARLRCSPMKGHSHVYWYRQLPEEGLKFMVYLQKENIIDESGMPKERFSAEFPKEGPSILRIQQVVRGDSAAYFCASSPATPGTGELFFGEGSRLTVL.

This clonotype was seen a few times. V gene TRBV14 combines with J gene TRBJ1-2, with a weak D call TRBD1 (6 bases). From germline, CDR1 is SGHDN and CDR2 FVKESK. Trimming shortened V by 3 bases and J by 8 bases, and 16 bases separated the two germline ends. The length of the CDR3 is 14 residues. This chain's CDR3 is CASSHLRGPGGYTF. The DNA of the CDR3 is TGTGCCAGCAGCCACCTCCGGGGGCCGGGAGGCTACACCTTC.

The sample holds a few counts of this clonotype. This chain joins TRBV12-3 or TRBV12-4 and TRBJ1-1, with a tentative D call TRBD1 (5 bases). This CDR3 has 14 amino acids. V was trimmed by 2 bases and J by 5 bases, leaving 12 bases between them. CDR3 protein: CASSLPQGGTEAFF. Written as DNA, the CDR3 is TGTGCCAGCAGTTTACCCCAGGGTGGGACTGAAGCTTTCTTT.